This is a list of T cell receptor beta chains from one sample in a study of identical twins. TCRdb itself ran the 5' RACE reads through MiXCR, one entry per CDR3 protein. The sample has some 710,000 distinct CDR3 sequences, around 6% seen once. Sequenced input: naive T cells sorted from blood. These receptors were taken from a young man in good health. The CDR3 runs from the conserved cysteine through the conserved F or W. A D gene is named only where the DNA matches it firmly. Clone size is not always given. Where it is, it says once, few, many or a class for expanded clones.

NA	TRBV11-1	NA	TRBJ2-7	15	CASSLGGTSSYDQYF	TGTGCCAGCAGCTTAGGAGGGACGAGCTCCTACGATCAGTACTTC
many	TRBV29-1	NA	TRBJ2-7	15	CSVGRFGDRPYEQYF	TGCAGCGTTGGGCGGTTTGGAGACAGGCCCTACGAGCAGTACTTC
many	TRBV6-5	TRBD1	TRBJ1-1	16	CASSLYLGTANTEAFF	TGTGCCAGCAGTTTATACCTCGGGACAGCCAACACTGAAGCTTTCTTT
NA	TRBV5-1	NA	TRBJ2-5	13	CASSSNSVETQYF	TGCGCCAGCAGCTCTAACAGTGTGGAGACCCAGTACTTC
many	TRBV29-1	TRBD2	TRBJ2-5	14	CSSPGLAGRETQYF	TGCAGTAGCCCGGGACTAGCGGGAAGAGAGACCCAGTACTTC
few	TRBV19	NA	TRBJ1-2	13	CASSLGTKYGYTF	TGTGCCAGTAGTCTCGGGACGAAGTATGGCTACACCTTC
many	TRBV9	TRBD2	TRBJ2-7	14	CASSSSGTSYEQYF	TGTGCCAGCAGCTCTAGCGGGACTTCCTACGAGCAGTACTTC
many	TRBV24-1	NA	TRBJ2-1	14	CATSDLGSYNEQFF	TGTGCCACCAGTGATTTAGGCTCCTACAATGAGCAGTTCTTC
few	TRBV28	TRBD2	TRBJ2-7	12	CASRAGGYEQYF	TGTGCCAGCAGAGCGGGAGGTTACGAGCAGTACTTC
NA	TRBV6-5	NA	TRBJ1-2	16	CASSYSGGAGLYGYTF	TGTGCCAGCAGTTACTCGGGAGGCGCGGGCCTCTATGGCTACACCTTC
many	TRBV4-1	NA	TRBJ2-5	14	CASSQAASSETQYF	TGCGCCAGCAGCCAAGCGGCTAGCTCAGAGACCCAGTACTTC
many	TRBV7-6	NA	TRBJ2-1	17	CASSSLPWATGGSEQFF	TGTGCCAGCAGCTCTCTCCCGTGGGCTACTGGAGGAAGTGAGCAGTTCTTC
few	TRBV10-3	TRBD2	TRBJ2-1	15	CAISSGTSGRGEQFF	TGTGCCATCTCATCCGGGACTAGCGGGAGGGGTGAGCAGTTCTTC
many	TRBV29-1	NA	TRBJ2-3	16	CSVDIFLQPSTDTQYF	TGCAGCGTGGACATATTTTTACAGCCTAGCACAGATACGCAGTATTTT
few	TRBV12-3/TRBV12-4	NA	TRBJ2-1	14	CASSPDLILDEQFF	TGTGCCAGCAGCCCGGACCTGATCTTGGATGAGCAGTTCTTC
NA	TRBV7-2	NA	TRBJ2-1	12	CASRTASNEQFF	TGTGCCAGCAGAACCGCGTCGAATGAGCAGTTCTTC
many	TRBV5-1	TRBD1	TRBJ2-1	12	CASSLAQGEQFF	TGCGCCAGCAGCTTGGCACAGGGGGAGCAGTTCTTC
many	TRBV6-2/TRBV6-3	NA	TRBJ2-1	15	CASSDIASLYNEQFF	TGTGCCAGCAGCGACATAGCATCTCTTTACAATGAGCAGTTCTTC
many	TRBV4-1	NA	TRBJ2-3	13	CASSQAVADTQYF	TGCGCCAGCAGCCAAGCGGTAGCAGATACGCAGTATTTT
many	TRBV20-1	TRBD2	TRBJ2-7	14	CSARPLAGGYEQYF	TGCAGTGCTAGACCTCTAGCGGGAGGGTACGAGCAGTACTTC
many	TRBV6-4	NA	TRBJ2-2	14	CASEIIANTGELFF	TGTGCCAGCGAGATCATCGCGAACACCGGGGAGCTGTTTTTT
NA	TRBV5-1	TRBD2	TRBJ2-4	18	CASSFRGLAGVGGDIQYF	TGCGCCAGCAGCTTCAGGGGTCTAGCGGGAGTAGGTGGAGACATTCAGTACTTC
NA	TRBV7-9	NA	TRBJ2-7	13	CASSHVTGYEQYF	TGTGCCAGCAGCCACGTGACAGGCTACGAGCAGTACTTC
NA	TRBV5-1	TRBD2	TRBJ2-2	15	CASSLASGSRGELFF	TGCGCCAGCAGCTTGGCTAGCGGGAGCCGCGGGGAGCTGTTTTTT
NA	TRBV6-1	TRBD1	TRBJ1-5	14	CASSESQGVRPQHF	TGTGCCAGCAGTGAGAGTCAGGGGGTGAGGCCCCAGCATTTT
many	TRBV6-1	TRBD1	TRBJ1-4	15	CASTPEGAGLGKLFF	TGTGCCAGCACCCCTGAGGGGGCAGGTTTGGGAAAACTGTTTTTT
many	TRBV12-3/TRBV12-4	NA	TRBJ2-2	15	CASSFQGANTGELFF	TGTGCCAGCAGTTTTCAGGGCGCGAACACCGGGGAGCTGTTTTTT
many	TRBV27	NA	TRBJ2-3	14	CASSDSLGEDTQYF	TGTGCCAGCAGTGACTCTTTGGGGGAGGATACGCAGTATTTT
many	TRBV12-3/TRBV12-4	NA	TRBJ2-1	15	CASGSNSIPSEEQFF	TGTGCCAGCGGCTCAAATAGCATCCCTTCAGAAGAGCAGTTCTTC
few	TRBV15	NA	TRBJ1-3	17	CATSGELTRLTGNTIYF	TGTGCCACCAGCGGGGAACTGACGCGGTTGACTGGAAACACCATATATTTT
NA	TRBV14	NA	TRBJ1-6	19	CASSHTGTLREAYNSPLHF	TGTGCCAGCAGCCACACCGGGACACTCCGAGAGGCCTATAATTCACCCCTCCACTTT
many	TRBV24-1	TRBD2	TRBJ2-1	15	CATSRGLAGLGEQFF	TGTGCCACCAGTCGCGGACTAGCGGGACTCGGTGAGCAGTTCTTC
many	TRBV5-1	TRBD1	TRBJ1-1	16	CASSLAGQPMNTEAFF	TGCGCCAGCAGCTTGGCGGGACAGCCTATGAACACTGAAGCTTTCTTT
NA	TRBV2	NA	TRBJ2-3	14	CASSPRTGEDTQYF	TGTGCCAGCAGTCCCAGAACCGGGGAAGATACGCAGTATTTT
many	TRBV29-1	NA	TRBJ1-1	15	CSVRGTRDPNTEAFF	TGCAGCGTGAGGGGGACTAGGGACCCAAACACTGAAGCTTTCTTT
few	TRBV4-3	NA	TRBJ2-5	16	CASSKREPLYQETQYF	TGCGCCAGCAGCAAACGGGAACCGTTGTACCAAGAGACCCAGTACTTC
many	TRBV28	NA	TRBJ2-1	13	CASSLSGPRRQFF	TGTGCCAGCAGTCTGAGCGGACCGCGGCGGCAGTTCTTC
few	TRBV24-1	TRBD1	TRBJ1-5	15	CATSDSHGAGGPQHF	TGTGCCACCAGTGATTCACATGGGGCAGGGGGGCCCCAGCATTTT
many	TRBV5-1	TRBD2	TRBJ2-3	14	CASNPSGIPGTQYF	TGCGCCAGCAACCCTAGCGGGATCCCAGGTACGCAGTATTTT
few	TRBV27	TRBD1	TRBJ2-3	15	CASSLIQGDPSTQYF	TGTGCCAGCAGTTTAATTCAGGGGGATCCCTCTACGCAGTATTTT
many	TRBV4-2	TRBD2	TRBJ2-1	16	CASSQLGTSGNNEQFF	TGTGCCAGCAGCCAGCTCGGGACTAGCGGGAACAATGAGCAGTTCTTC
few	TRBV6-1	NA	TRBJ1-1	13	CASRSQGGAEAFF	TGTGCCAGTAGGTCACAGGGAGGCGCTGAAGCTTTCTTT
NA	TRBV11-3	TRBD1	TRBJ1-1	17	CASSFRGTGLMNTEAFF	TGTGCCAGCAGCTTTAGGGGGACAGGCTTAATGAACACTGAAGCTTTCTTT
many	TRBV20-1	TRBD2	TRBJ2-1	15	CSASWAGGSYNEQFF	TGCAGTGCTAGTTGGGCGGGAGGGAGCTACAATGAGCAGTTCTTC
many	TRBV10-2	NA	TRBJ2-1	15	CASRESSAGYNEQFF	TGCGCCAGCAGGGAATCTAGCGCCGGCTACAATGAGCAGTTCTTC
many	TRBV20-1	TRBD2	TRBJ2-3	15	CSARAGGSGTDTQYF	TGCAGTGCTAGGGCCGGCGGGAGCGGCACAGATACGCAGTATTTT
few	TRBV6-6	TRBD1	TRBJ1-2	13	CASRRDRGNGYTF	TGTGCCAGCAGGAGGGACAGGGGGAATGGCTACACCTTC
many	TRBV5-6	NA	TRBJ1-2	13	CASEEGRSYGYTF	TGTGCCAGCGAAGAGGGACGGAGCTATGGCTACACCTTC
many	TRBV4-2	TRBD2	TRBJ2-7	15	CASSHGGLANYEQYF	TGTGCCAGCAGCCACGGGGGACTAGCTAACTACGAGCAGTACTTC
NA	TRBV7-7	NA	TRBJ2-1	15	CASSPVAGAPNEQFF	TGTGCCAGCAGCCCCGTGGCCGGGGCACCCAATGAGCAGTTCTTC
few	TRBV5-1	NA	TRBJ2-5	15	CASSPVRLYQETQYF	TGCGCCAGCAGCCCGGTCAGGCTGTACCAAGAGACCCAGTACTTC
NA	TRBV5-1	NA	TRBJ1-1	13	CASSRILGTEAFF	TGCGCCAGCAGCCGCATTTTGGGCACTGAAGCTTTCTTT
many	TRBV10-3	NA	TRBJ2-7	16	CAISKGPGRSSYEQYF	TGTGCCATCAGCAAAGGACCGGGACGGAGCTCCTACGAGCAGTACTTC
few	TRBV3-1	NA	TRBJ2-7	15	CASSQGFGYTQEQYF	TGTGCCAGCAGCCAAGGTTTCGGGTACACTCAAGAGCAGTACTTC